This T cell receptor (beta chain) is drawn from a study of T cells in Graves' hyperthyroidism and ophthalmopathy. Amplified regions were TCR beta CDR3 sequences from RNA transcripts. When the TCR CDR3 underwent first-round RT-PCR, the HTBI primer set was used. One entry per CDR3 protein, called by TCRdb with MiXCR from the multiplex PCR reads. The sample yields fewer than 750,000 distinct CDR3 sequences, about 14% seen once. There are many counts of this clonotype. Trimming cost V 0 bases and J 4 bases; bases outside gene matches: 4. CDR3 length: 15 amino acids. Germline CDR1 and CDR2: SGHAT and FQNNGV.

What was sequenced was blood. This chain uses TRBV11-2 with TRBJ2-7; 9 bases map to TRBD1. This TCR derives from a woman in her fifties or sixties with Graves' ophthalmopathy. The CDR3 is CASSLERTGAYEQYF. CDR3 DNA: TGTGCCAGCAGCTTAGAAAGGACAGGGGCTTACGAGCAGTACTTC.